The 31 T cell receptor beta chains in this list originate from one sample, sequenced in a study of technical replicates of blood from several donors. Measured with immunoSEQ multiplex PCR; TCRdb has only the in-frame clones, and not every one. This table holds 90,000 to 100,000 clones, about 95% found once. Material for sequencing was T cells isolated from PBMCs. Receptors were obtained from a human donor in good health.

J is TRBJ2-7 and V is TRBV28; 14 bases agree with TRBD2. Germline V gene lookup returns CDR1 MDHEN and CDR2 SYDVKM. J gave up 4 bases and V 5 bases, and 7 bases lay outside the gene matches. The CDR3 runs 16 residues. This chain's CDR3 is CASSGTSGSLPYEQYF. As DNA, the CDR3 is TGTGCCAGCAGTGGGACTAGCGGGAGCCTTCCATACGAGCAGTACTTC. The full variable domain, completed using reference TRBV28 and TRBJ2-7, is DVKVTQSSRYLVKRTGEKVFLECVQDMDHENMFWYRQDPGLGLRLIYFSYDVKMKEKGDIPEGYSVSREKKERFSLILESASTNQTSMYLCASSGTSGSLPYEQYFGPGTRLTVT.

This clone occurred a few times. V is TRBV18 and J is TRBJ1-1; 10 bases agree with TRBD1. The CDR3 has 15 amino acids. Germline V gene data show CDR1 as KGHSH and CDR2 as LQKENI. V shed 5 bases and J 1 base; nucleotides not matched to a gene: 4. CDR3 residues: CASSSGQGWNTEAFF. The CDR3, as DNA: TGTGCCAGCTCATCGGGACAGGGGTGGAACACTGAAGCTTTCTTT. Filled out from reference TRBV18 and TRBJ1-1, the complete variable domain reads NAGVMQNPRHLVRRRGQEARLRCSPMKGHSHVYWYRQLPEEGLKFMVYLQKENIIDESGMPKERFSAEFPKEGPSILRIQQVVRGDSAAYFCASSSGQGWNTEAFFGQGTRLTVV.

V is TRBV7-3 and J is TRBJ2-1; D is perhaps TRBD2 (5 bases). The CDR3 has 15 residues. Trimming took 0 bases from V and 2 from J, leaving 8 bases between them. Germline V gene lookup returns CDR1 SGHTA and CDR2 FQGTGA. The CDR3 nucleotides read TGTGCCAGCAGCTTAACACTTAGCGCCTACAATGAGCAGTTCTTC. Translating gives CASSLTLSAYNEQFF. The full variable domain, rest sourced from reference TRBV7-3 and TRBJ2-1, is GAGVSQTPSNKVTEKGKYVELRCDPISGHTALYWYRQSLGQGPEFLIYFQGTGAADDSGLPNDRFFAVRPEGSVSTLKIQRTERGDSAVYLCASSLTLSAYNEQFFGPGTRLTVL.

The chain recombines TRBV25-1 with TRBJ1-2; perhaps TRBD1 as D (6 bases). V dropped 6 bases and J dropped 7 bases, with 15 bases sitting between them. Germline CDR1 and CDR2: MGHDK and SYGVNS. This CDR3 comprises 13 residues. The CDR3 protein is CASSSQGLAGYTF. The CDR3 DNA reads TGTGCCAGCAGCTCACAGGGTTTGGCTGGCTACACCTTC.

The gene calls are TRBV19 and TRBJ1-1; D gene unclear. The germline gives CDR1 LNHDA, CDR2 SQIVND (reference sequence). The V gene lost 4 bases and the J gene lost 5 bases, with 17 bases spanning the gap. This CDR3 contains 15 residues. The CDR3 reads CASSTVPGDRTEAFF. In DNA, the CDR3 is TGTGCCAGTAGTACCGTACCGGGAGATAGGACTGAAGCTTTCTTT.

The genes are TRBV15 and TRBJ2-3; 13 bases are a match to TRBD2. The CDR3 runs to 17 residues. The V gene's germline CDR1 is LNHNV and CDR2 YYDKDF (reference sequence). V dropped 3 bases and J dropped 3; count of bases not matched to a gene: 6. CDR3 protein: CATSRDQLAGGTDTQYF. In DNA, the CDR3 is TGTGCCACCAGCAGGGACCAACTAGCGGGAGGGACAGATACGCAGTATTTT.

The chain recombines TRBV19 with TRBJ1-1; D uncertain. Trimming left V 4 bases short and J 1 base short, with 7 bases between. Germline V lookup: CDR1 LNHDA, CDR2 SQIVND (reference sequence). CDR3 length: 13 residues. CDR3 sequence (DNA): TGTGCCAGTAGTACGATCAGGAACACTGAAGCTTTCTTT. Protein sequence: CASSTIRNTEAFF. The variable domain in full, with the rest retrieved from reference TRBV19 and TRBJ1-1, is DGGITQSPKYLFRKEGQNVTLSCEQNLNHDAMYWYRQDPGQGLRLIYYSQIVNDFQKGDIAEGYSVSREKKESFPLTVTSAQKNPTAFYLCASSTIRNTEAFFGQGTRLTVV.

In DNA form, the CDR3 reads TGTGCCAGCAGTTCCAGGACAGACTACTTCTCTGGGGCCAACGTCCTGACTTTC. Protein sequence: CASSSRTDYFSGANVLTF. This chain uses TRBV27 with TRBJ2-6; tentative D call: TRBD1 (6 bases). Germline assignment: CDR1 MNHEY and CDR2 SMNVEV (reference sequence). The V and J ends lost 4 bases and 0 bases respectively, with 16 bases between them. The CDR3 loop spans 18 amino acids.

This clone rates as medium-sized. The chain is built from TRBV6-5 and TRBJ2-2, with D maybe TRBD1 (6 bases). The germline gives CDR1 MNHEY, CDR2 SVGAGI. The V and J ends lost 8 bases and 3 bases respectively, with 13 bases between them. The CDR3 contains 14 residues. CDR3 amino acids: CASARGEDTGELFF. The CDR3 DNA sequence: TGTGCCAGCGCCAGGGGCGAAGACACCGGGGAGCTGTTTTTT.

The genes are TRBV4-2 and TRBJ1-2; D might be TRBD1 (6 bases). The germline V gene encodes CDR1 LGHNA and CDR2 YNFKEQ. The V end was cut by 2 bases, the J end by 7 bases, with 14 bases between. CDR3 size: 14 residues. CDR3 nucleotide sequence: TGTGCCAGCAGCCAATCACAGGGTCTAGGTGGCTACACCTTC. Its translation is CASSQSQGLGGYTF.

The chain uses TRBV2 and TRBJ2-4; 7 bases map to TRBD1. There are 20 residues in the CDR3. J gave up 0 bases and V 5 bases, and 19 bases lay outside the gene matches. CDR1 is SNHLY and CDR2 is FYNNEI in the germline V gene. In DNA form, the CDR3 reads TGTGCCAGCAGTCCTATGAGGGGGCAACGGCTCATCGTAGCCAAAAACATTCAGTACTTC. This encodes CASSPMRGQRLIVAKNIQYF.

The chain couples TRBV5-1 to TRBJ1-2; D may be TRBD1 (6 bases). Trimming removed 0 bases from V and 4 bases from J, with 16 bases in between. Germline CDR1 is SGHRS and CDR2 is YFSETQ. This CDR3 is 16 amino acids long. The CDR3 nucleotides read TGCGCCAGCAGCTTGGCCACAGGGCAGGGGACCTATGGCTACACCTTC. It yields the protein CASSLATGQGTYGYTF.

In regard to this clone: The DNA is omitted, as the CDR3 cannot be located on it reliably, and the CDR3 follows TCRdb's listing. Other DNA sequences from this sample encode an identical CDR3 as well. The rearrangement links TRBV5-1 to TRBJ2-1; TRBD2 was called by the table and not checked on the DNA. Germline V CDR1 and CDR2: SGHRS, YFSETQ. A total of 17 residues make up the CDR3, ends included. The CDR3 sequence is CASSLVASGSTYNEQFF.

This clone was detected once. V gene TRBV6-5 combines with J gene TRBJ2-7; D is ambiguous. Per the germline V gene, CDR1 is MNHEY and CDR2 is SVGAGI. The V end lost 10 bases, the J end lost 0 bases, and 10 bases lay between the germline ends. The CDR3 has 12 residues. The CDR3 loop reads CATLSVSYEQYF. In nucleotides, the CDR3 is TGTGCCACCCTTAGTGTCTCCTACGAGCAGTACTTC.

This chain links TRBV19 with TRBJ2-1; 12 nucleotides align to TRBD2. Germline assignment: CDR1 LNHDA and CDR2 SQIVND (reference sequence). V was pared by 3 bases and J by 12 bases, with 18 bases of the junction left unmatched. The CDR3 is made up of 18 amino acids. The CDR3 loop reads CASSMQTSGSLVYTMQFF. DNA for the CDR3: TGTGCCAGTAGTATGCAGACTAGCGGGAGTCTGGTCTATACTATGCAGTTCTTC.

The gene calls are TRBV6-5 and TRBJ2-2, with a possible D match to TRBD1 (5 bases). CDR1 is MNHEY, CDR2 SVGAGI, per germline. Trimming removed 5 bases from V and 5 bases from J, with 9 bases in between. The CDR3 covers 13 residues. This CDR3 is CASSNSGTGELFF. In nucleotides, the CDR3 is TGTGCCAGCAGTAATTCAGGGACCGGGGAGCTGTTTTTT.

This clone was detected only once. The rearrangement uses TRBV7-2 and TRBJ2-4, with D unclear. Germline values: CDR1 SGHTA, CDR2 FQGNSA. The CDR3 loop spans 12 amino acids. Trimming cost V 2 bases and J 8 bases, with 7 bases left between them. The chain's CDR3 is CASSLSYHIQYF. CDR3 in DNA: TGTGCCAGCAGCTTAAGCTACCACATTCAGTACTTC.

The rearrangement uses TRBV6-4 and TRBJ1-5; D possibly corresponds to TRBD1 (6 bases). Germline V gives CDR1 MRHNA, CDR2 SNTAGT. The germline V and J ends were trimmed by 8 bases and 7 bases, with 12 bases remaining between them. The CDR3 consists of 12 residues. The CDR3 DNA reads TGTGCCAGCCGACAGGCTGAGCAGCCCCAGCATTTT. Translated, it gives CASRQAEQPQHF.

The CDR3 reads CASSIGTSVYEQFF. The CDR3 region has the DNA TGTGCCAGTAGTATAGGGACTAGCGTTTATGAGCAGTTCTTC. V usage is TRBV19 and J usage is TRBJ2-1; 9 nucleotides match TRBD2. The J segment lost 8 bases and the V segment lost 1 base, leaving 3 bases of the junction unmatched. Germline V gene data show CDR1 as LNHDA and CDR2 as SQIVND (reference sequence). This CDR3 contains 14 residues.

This clone was seen a single time. The CDR3 bases are TGTGCCAGCTGCAGTCCCGGCTACACCTTC. Its protein product is CASCSPGYTF. J is TRBJ1-2 and V is TRBV6-5, with D unresolved. The germline V gene encodes CDR1 MNHEY and CDR2 SVGAGI. V shed 8 bases and J shed 8 bases, with 9 bases lying between them. This CDR3 spans 10 amino acids.

This clone was counted a single time. This CDR3 is CASSVGSKEQFF. As DNA, the CDR3 is TGTGCCAGCAGCGTAGGGTCTAAAGAGCAGTTCTTC. The V and J genes are TRBV9 and TRBJ2-1; D unclear. V was clipped by 0 bases and J by 10 bases, with 8 bases between them. Germline V CDR1 and CDR2: SGDLS, YYNGEE. The CDR3 is 12 amino acids.

The rearrangement joins TRBV6-6 to TRBJ2-3; tentatively, D is TRBD2 (6 bases). The length of the CDR3 is 16 residues. Germline V gene lookup returns CDR1 MNHNY and CDR2 SVGAGI (reference sequence). Trimming took off 0 bases at V and 0 bases at J, with 10 bases between the two ends. The CDR3 region has the DNA TGTGCCAGCAGTTACTCGACTAGTAGTAGCACAGATACGCAGTATTTT. It encodes CASSYSTSSSTDTQYF.

This rearrangement joins TRBV28 to TRBJ2-7, with D perhaps matching TRBD1 (5 bases). Germline-derived CDR1 and CDR2 are MDHEN and SYDVKM. This CDR3 comprises 13 residues. V was clipped by 5 bases and J by 4 bases, with 12 bases between them. The CDR3 DNA reads as TGTGCCAGCAGTCGCAGCAGGGTTTACGAGCAGTACTTC. The encoded protein is CASSRSRVYEQYF. The full variable domain, rest sourced from reference TRBV28 and TRBJ2-7, is DVKVTQSSRYLVKRTGEKVFLECVQDMDHENMFWYRQDPGLGLRLIYFSYDVKMKEKGDIPEGYSVSREKKERFSLILESASTNQTSMYLCASSRSRVYEQYFGPGTRLTVT.

V usage is TRBV7-9 and J usage is TRBJ2-1; 15 bases agree with TRBD2. The V gene end was trimmed by 4 bases and the J gene end by 1 base; junction bases not matched to a gene: 8. The CDR3 runs 19 residues. Germline CDR1 is SEHNR and CDR2 is FQNEAQ (reference sequence). CDR3 region: CASSWTSGRAGLSYNEQFF. CDR3 coding DNA: TGTGCCAGCAGCTGGACTAGCGGGAGGGCCGGGTTGTCCTACAATGAGCAGTTCTTC.

The chain recombines TRBV15 with TRBJ1-2; no reliable D call. This CDR3 is 16 amino acids long. Germline V gives CDR1 LNHNV, CDR2 YYDKDF (reference sequence). Trimming removed 0 bases at V and 1 base at J, with 12 bases between. The CDR3 nucleotides are TGTGCCACCAGCAGAGATCTCAGTCGGGGTAACTATGGCTACACCTTC. The encoded protein is CATSRDLSRGNYGYTF.

V is TRBV6-5 and J is TRBJ1-1; D possibly corresponds to TRBD1 (5 bases). The CDR3 has 14 residues. V was shortened by 0 bases and J by 6 bases, with 11 bases between the two germline ends. The germline CDR1 and CDR2 sequences are MNHEY and SVGAGI. The CDR3 loop reads CASSYSAGIAEAFF. CDR3 nucleotide sequence: TGTGCCAGCAGTTACTCGGCAGGGATCGCTGAAGCTTTCTTT.

The V gene is TRBV30, the J gene TRBJ2-2; possible D gene TRBD1, 6 bases. Germline V gene sequence: CDR1 GTSNPN, CDR2 SVGIG (reference sequence). V lost 2 bases to trimming and J lost 3 bases, with 22 bases between them. This CDR3 spans 18 amino acids. The CDR3 region is CAWSIPRGRAGHTGELFF. DNA of the CDR3: TGTGCCTGGAGTATTCCCAGGGGCAGGGCGGGTCACACCGGGGAGCTGTTTTTT.

This clone was recorded only once. V and J are TRBV7-8 and TRBJ2-7, with TRBD2 identical over 10 bases. The CDR3 is 15 amino acids. Germline lookup yields CDR1 SGHVS and CDR2 FQNEAQ. V trimming: 0 bases; J trimming: 4 bases; junction bases outside the gene matches: 3. Written as DNA, the CDR3 is TGTGCCAGCAGCTTAGCAGCGGGAGGGATTTACGAGCAGTACTTC. Its protein product is CASSLAAGGIYEQYF.

This clone was seen once. The chain links TRBV6-5 to TRBJ1-1, with D uncertain. V shed 4 bases and J shed 0 bases, with 9 bases lying between them. Germline CDR1 is MNHEY and CDR2 is SVGAGI. The CDR3 has 14 amino acids. CDR3 sequence: CASSFGEMNTEAFF. The CDR3 DNA sequence: TGTGCCAGCAGTTTCGGAGAGATGAACACTGAAGCTTTCTTT.

The V gene is TRBV29-1, the J gene TRBJ1-2; no firm D call. Germline CDR1 is SQVTM and CDR2 is ANQGSEA. With 5 bases removed from V and 2 bases from J, the gap between germline ends came to 12 bases. This CDR3 is 13 amino acids long. CDR3 nucleotides: TGCAGCGTTCGGTCAGACTCGAACTATGGCTACACCTTC. Encoded protein: CSVRSDSNYGYTF. The variable domain in full, completed from reference TRBV29-1 and TRBJ1-2, reads SAVISQKPSRDICQRGTSLTIQCQVDSQVTMMFWYRQQPGQSLTLIATANQGSEATYESGFVIDKFPISRPNLTFSTLTVSNMSPEDSSIYLCSVRSDSNYGYTFGSGTRLTVV.

V and J are TRBV19 and TRBJ1-2; TRBD1 matches 9 bases. Germline CDR1 and CDR2: LNHDA and SQIVND (reference sequence). V was pared by 3 bases and J by 4 bases, with 9 bases of the junction left unmatched. This CDR3 contains 16 residues. CDR3 DNA sequence: TGTGCCAGTAGTATCGCCGGGACAGGGAATATCTATGGCTACACCTTC. Encoded protein: CASSIAGTGNIYGYTF.